This is a list of T cell receptor beta chains from one sample in a study of T cell responses to AZD1222 COVID-19 vaccine. The method was immunoSEQ multiplex PCR; TCRdb's version includes in-frame clones alone and lacks a portion of them. Here the sample spans 150,000 or so clones, about 92% being singletons. This specimen consisted of peripheral blood, obtained on day 0 of AZD1222 vaccination. These receptors were taken from an adult in good health. The CDR3 runs from the conserved cysteine through the conserved F or W. A D gene is named only where the DNA matches it firmly. Size is stated for part of the rows, as once, few or many counts, or as a class when the clone is expanded.

size | J | V | D | DNA | CDR3
. | TRBJ2-7 | TRBV10-3 | TRBD1 | TGTGCCATCAGGGACATTAGACAGGGAGACCTATGGCAGTACTTC | CAIRDIRQGDLWQYF
. | TRBJ1-5 | TRBV6-6 | TRBD1 | TGTGCCAGCAGCAGGGGACAGGGTGATCAGCCCCAGCATTTT | CASSRGQGDQPQHF
. | TRBJ1-3 | TRBV5-6 | . | TGTGCCAGCAGCTGGGGCCGGGGGTCCGAAGGAAACACCATATATTTT | CASSWGRGSEGNTIYF
. | TRBJ2-3 | TRBV19 | . | TGTGCCAGTAAGGGGGGAGTCTTCACAGATACGCAGTATTTT | CASKGGVFTDTQYF
. | TRBJ2-1 | TRBV24-1 | TRBD2 | TGTGCCACCAGTGAACCCCCCGGGACTAGCGGGAGGACCCATGAGCAGTTCTTC | CATSEPPGTSGRTHEQFF
. | TRBJ2-3 | TRBV11-2 | . | TGTGCCAGCAGCTTCGGACGCCTCGGCCCTGGCACAGATACGCAGTATTTT | CASSFGRLGPGTDTQYF
. | TRBJ1-3 | TRBV6-5 | . | TGTGCCAGCGGGCGGGACACGGGGGCTGGAAACACCATATATTTT | CASGRDTGAGNTIYF
. | TRBJ2-1 | TRBV6-2/TRBV6-3 | TRBD2 | TGTGCCAGCAGTTACCTAGGCCCTGCGGGGGGACCCTACAATGAGCAGTTCTTC | CASSYLGPAGGPYNEQFF
. | TRBJ2-1 | TRBV29-1 | TRBD1 | TGCAGCGGGTCCGGGACAGGGCTCAATGAGCAGTTCTTC | CSGSGTGLNEQFF
. | TRBJ2-7 | TRBV4-2 | TRBD2 | TGTGCCAGCAGCCATTTCGTAGCGGGGGCCATCTACGAGCAGTACTTC | CASSHFVAGAIYEQYF
. | TRBJ2-2 | TRBV7-9 | TRBD1 | TGTGCCAGCAGCCGCCCGGGACAGGGGATTACCGGGGAGCTGTTTTTT | CASSRPGQGITGELFF
. | TRBJ1-5 | TRBV28 | TRBD1 | TGTGCCAGCAGTTTCTTCAGGGGGGCTAACAATCAGCCCCAGCATTTT | CASSFFRGANNQPQHF
. | TRBJ1-6 | TRBV7-2 | . | TGTGCCAGCAGCTTAAAGGGATCCTATAATTCACCCCTCCACTTT | CASSLKGSYNSPLHF
. | TRBJ1-1 | TRBV6-6 | TRBD1 | TGTGCCAGCGGCAGGACAGGGGTGAACACTGAAGCTTTCTTT | CASGRTGVNTEAFF
. | TRBJ2-1 | TRBV19 | . | TGTGCCAGTAACGGGGGTGGCGGCCTCTACAATGAGCAGTTCTTC | CASNGGGGLYNEQFF
. | TRBJ2-7 | TRBV27 | TRBD2 | TGTGCCAGCAGCTACAGACCGGGACTATCTAAATACGAGCAGTACTTC | CASSYRPGLSKYEQYF
. | TRBJ1-2 | TRBV18 | TRBD1 | TGTGCCAGCTCACGCGGGACAGGGGATGGCTACACCTTC | CASSRGTGDGYTF
. | TRBJ2-3 | TRBV28 | . | TGTGCCAGCAGTTTAGCGCCGGGACGGAGAAGAGATACGCAGTATTTT | CASSLAPGRRRDTQYF
. | TRBJ1-5 | TRBV2 | . | TGTGCCAGCAGTGAACGGGCAGCCCATAGCAATCAGCCCCAGCATTTT | CASSERAAHSNQPQHF
. | TRBJ2-2 | TRBV3-1/TRBV3-2 | . | TGTGCCAGCAGCCATAAAAGCGGGTTGAACACCGGGGAGCTGTTTTTT | CASSHKSGLNTGELFF
. | TRBJ1-3 | TRBV3-1/TRBV3-2 | TRBD1 | TGTGCCAGCAGCCCACAGGGGGGGTCTGGAAACACCATATATTTT | CASSPQGGSGNTIYF
. | TRBJ1-5 | TRBV29-1 | . | TGCAGCGTTCCTGGGACACCTACTAGCAATCAGCCCCAGCATTTT | CSVPGTPTSNQPQHF
once | TRBJ1-3 | TRBV10-3 | TRBD1 | TGTGCCATCAGTGAGACAGGGACAGGGGGAATCGGAAACACCATATATTTT | CAISETGTGGIGNTIYF
. | TRBJ1-5 | TRBV27 | TRBD1 | TGTGCCAGCAGTCACAGGGGATGGTGGAGCAATCAGCCCCAGCATTTT | CASSHRGWWSNQPQHF
. | TRBJ1-2 | TRBV7-2 | . | TGTGCCAGCAGCTTAGACGCATTCTATGGCTACACCTTC | CASSLDAFYGYTF
. | TRBJ1-4 | TRBV19 | . | TGTGCCAGTAGTTACTGGGGTCGAAATGAAAAACTGTTTTTT | CASSYWGRNEKLFF
. | TRBJ2-3 | TRBV6-5 | . | TGTGCCAGCAGAGAGGGGGGAGCGGATACGCAGTATTTT | CASREGGADTQYF
. | TRBJ2-5 | TRBV9 | TRBD1 | TGTGCCAGCAGCGTAGGACAGGGGGGTTGGGAGACCCAGTACTTC | CASSVGQGGWETQYF
. | TRBJ2-5 | TRBV10-2 | . | TGCGCCAGCAGGGGTTGGCCCCAAGAGACCCAGTACTTC | CASRGWPQETQYF
. | TRBJ2-7 | TRBV2 | . | TGTGCCAGCAGTGACAGGGGGGGGTACCTCCCCCAGTACTTC | CASSDRGGYLPQYF
once | TRBJ1-1 | TRBV6-2/TRBV6-3 | TRBD1 | TGTGCCAGCAGTTACGAAGGGACAGGGTATGAAGCTTTCTTT | CASSYEGTGYEAFF
. | TRBJ2-7 | TRBV29-1 | . | TGCAGCGTTGAAGTTTCTGGGTACGAGCAGTACTTC | CSVEVSGYEQYF
. | TRBJ1-2 | TRBV2 | TRBD1 | TGTGCCAGCATTACGGGACAGGGCTATGGCTACACCTTC | CASITGQGYGYTF
. | TRBJ1-1 | TRBV6-5 | . | TGTGCCAGCAGTTACTCGAAAGGGAGGGGCTACACTGAAGCTTTCTTT | CASSYSKGRGYTEAFF
. | TRBJ1-1 | TRBV5-8 | . | TGTGCCAGCAGCGAATGGACGGTGGAAGAAGAAGCTTTCTTT | CASSEWTVEEEAFF
. | TRBJ2-7 | TRBV9 | . | TGTGCCAGCAGTCGAACGGGGGTTAGCTCCTACGAGCAGTACTTC | CASSRTGVSSYEQYF
. | TRBJ1-3 | TRBV19 | TRBD1 | TGTGCCAGTAGCATAGGTCACCTCAGGGGGCCTGGAAACACCATATATTTT | CASSIGHLRGPGNTIYF
. | TRBJ1-6 | TRBV2 | TRBD1 | TGTGCCAGCACCCAAGGAGGGACAGACTATAATTCACCCCTCCACTTT | CASTQGGTDYNSPLHF
few | TRBJ1-5 | TRBV10-3 | . | TGTGCCATCAGGATGTCAGGGGATAGCAATCAGCCCCAGCATTTT | CAIRMSGDSNQPQHF
. | TRBJ2-7 | TRBV4-2 | . | TGTGCCAGCAGCCAAGATTTTTCAGGGGGGACCTACGAGCAGTACTTC | CASSQDFSGGTYEQYF
once | TRBJ2-2 | TRBV30 | . | TGTGCCTGGAGTGTACCAGGGGTTGGCGGGGAGCTGTTTTTT | CAWSVPGVGGELFF
. | TRBJ1-3 | TRBV10-3 | . | TGTGCCACTACAGAAGGTTGGGACACCATATATTTT | CATTEGWDTIYF
few | TRBJ1-3 | TRBV5-1 | . | TGCGCCAGCAGCTTTGGGGAACCCTCTGGAAACACCATATATTTT | CASSFGEPSGNTIYF
. | TRBJ1-2 | TRBV4-2 | . | TGTGCCAGCAGCCAAGGAATGTTATGGGACTATGGCTACACCTTC | CASSQGMLWDYGYTF
once | TRBJ1-2 | TRBV6-2/TRBV6-3 | TRBD1 | TGTGCCAGCAGCCCCAGACAGGGGGCGTATGGCTACACCTTC | CASSPRQGAYGYTF
once | TRBJ1-4 | TRBV19 | TRBD1 | TGTGCCAGTAGGGGGACAGGGCTTGAAAAACTGTTTTTT | CASRGTGLEKLFF
. | TRBJ1-1 | TRBV5-5 | . | TGTGCCAGCAGCTTGATGCCCTTGAACACTGAAGCTTTCTTT | CASSLMPLNTEAFF
. | TRBJ2-5 | TRBV2 | . | TGTGCCAGCTTAGAGAGGCTCGGGGCCCAGTACTTC | CASLERLGAQYF
. | TRBJ2-3 | TRBV19 | TRBD2 | TGTGCCAGTTCACTAGCGGGAGTCCGCACAGATACGCAGTATTTT | CASSLAGVRTDTQYF
. | TRBJ2-3 | TRBV3-1/TRBV3-2 | . | TGTGCCAGCAGCCAAGGTTACTCTAGCACAGATACGCAGTATTTT | CASSQGYSSTDTQYF
. | TRBJ1-1 | TRBV18 | TRBD1 | TGTGCCAGCTCACCACCTGGACAGGGGAACCCTGAAGCTTTCTTT | CASSPPGQGNPEAFF
. | TRBJ1-2 | TRBV5-4 | . | TGTGCCAGCAGCCCGGACAGCTCCTATGGCTACACCTTC | CASSPDSSYGYTF
. | TRBJ1-5 | TRBV7-8 | . | TGTGCCAGCAGCTTAGGGGGGACACGGGGGAATCAGCCCCAGCATTTT | CASSLGGTRGNQPQHF
. | TRBJ2-7 | TRBV6-1 | TRBD1 | TGTGCCAGCAGTGGCGGTGGGACAGGGCATTCCTACGAGCAGTACTTC | CASSGGGTGHSYEQYF
. | TRBJ2-5 | TRBV18 | . | TGTGCCAGCTCACCAGTGACAGCCTCGGTTACCCAAGAGACCCAGTACTTC | CASSPVTASVTQETQYF
. | TRBJ2-7 | TRBV27 | TRBD2 | TGTGCCAGCAGGACCTGGGGGGAGGGCCTCGAGCAGTACTTC | CASRTWGEGLEQYF
. | TRBJ2-5 | TRBV28 | TRBD2 | TGTGCCAGCAGTTTGGTGCCAGCGGGAGCAGAGACCCAGTACTTC | CASSLVPAGAETQYF